Listed below are T cell receptor beta chains from one sample, sequenced in a study of T cell responses to AZD1222 COVID-19 vaccine. Produced via immunoSEQ multiplex PCR; TCRdb's table is partial and in-frame only. The sample includes about 180,000 clones, around nine tenths of them seen just once. Sequencing was performed on peripheral blood, taken 28 days after the second AZD1222 dose. These receptors were obtained from an adult who received the AZD1222 COVID-19 vaccine. Both conserved end residues are part of each CDR3. Fields, in order: CDR3 length, clone size, D gene, J gene, V gene, CDR3 protein, CDR3 DNA. A D gene is named only where the DNA matches it firmly. Clone size is given for some rows only: seen once, a few or many times, or a class if the clone is expanded.

14,once,.,TRBJ2-1,TRBV18,CASSPPGLYNEQFF,TGTGCCAGCTCCCCTCCGGGACTTTACAATGAGCAGTTCTTC
16,.,TRBD2,TRBJ2-3,TRBV7-3,CASSPWGGARADTQYF,TGTGCCAGCAGCCCCTGGGGGGGTGCACGGGCAGATACGCAGTATTTT
15,.,.,TRBJ2-5,TRBV28,CASSPLRGGQETQYF,TGTGCCAGCAGTCCCCTTAGGGGGGGGCAAGAGACCCAGTACTTC
14,.,.,TRBJ1-1,TRBV18,CASSPDQGATEAFF,TGTGCCAGCTCACCCGACCAGGGTGCCACTGAAGCTTTCTTT
18,once,.,TRBJ1-6,TRBV6-2/TRBV6-3,CASSYSSRGGLGNSPLHF,TGTGCCAGCAGTTACTCGTCTCGTGGGGGACTGGGTAATTCACCCCTCCACTTT
13,.,TRBD1,TRBJ1-4,TRBV30,CAWSRQGGEKLFF,TGTGCCTGGAGTCGACAGGGAGGTGAAAAACTGTTTTTT
15,.,TRBD2,TRBJ2-5,TRBV7-2,CASSFTRGGRETQYF,TGTGCCAGCAGCTTTACCCGGGGGGGACGAGAGACCCAGTACTTC
13,.,.,TRBJ1-6,TRBV10-3,CAIKQGDNSPLHF,TGTGCCATCAAACAGGGCGATAATTCACCCCTCCACTTT
14,.,TRBD1,TRBJ2-5,TRBV5-5,CASSLEGGRETQYF,TGTGCCAGCAGCTTGGAAGGGGGCCGGGAGACCCAGTACTTC
17,.,TRBD2,TRBJ2-7,TRBV27,CASSSFLGLAGAWEQYF,TGTGCCAGCAGTTCTTTCCTAGGACTAGCGGGGGCCTGGGAGCAGTACTTC
9,.,.,TRBJ1-5,TRBV28,CASGQPQHF,TGTGCCAGCGGTCAGCCCCAGCATTTT
15,.,TRBD2,TRBJ2-7,TRBV29-1,CSAQGTSGSSYEQYF,TGCAGCGCTCAAGGGACTAGCGGAAGCTCCTACGAGCAGTACTTC
14,.,TRBD1,TRBJ2-7,TRBV18,CASSPEGQGSEQYF,TGTGCCAGCTCACCGGAAGGACAGGGCTCCGAGCAGTACTTC
16,.,TRBD1,TRBJ1-1,TRBV3-1/TRBV3-2,CASSPPDRGMNTEAFF,TGTGCCAGCAGCCCGCCGGACAGGGGGATGAACACTGAAGCTTTCTTT
12,.,.,TRBJ2-7,TRBV6-5,CASSPTGFEQYF,TGTGCCAGCAGTCCTACAGGGTTCGAGCAGTACTTC
15,.,.,TRBJ2-2,TRBV19,CASTLARGSTGELFF,TGTGCCAGTACCCTAGCGCGGGGTAGCACCGGGGAGCTGTTTTTT
12,.,.,TRBJ2-7,TRBV12-3/TRBV12-4,CASRPGTSEQYF,TGTGCCAGCAGACCAGGGACGTCCGAGCAGTACTTC
14,.,.,TRBJ2-1,TRBV5-1,CASSLSTGYNEQFF,TGCGCCAGCAGCCTAAGCACTGGCTACAATGAGCAGTTCTTC
17,.,TRBD1,TRBJ1-2,TRBV6-2/TRBV6-3,CASSYLPGQGNNYGYTF,TGTGCCAGCAGTTACCTTCCAGGACAGGGGAATAACTATGGCTACACCTTC
14,.,.,TRBJ1-1,TRBV30,CAWSDLRRSTEAFF,TGTGCCTGGAGTGACCTAAGGAGGAGCACTGAAGCTTTCTTT
17,.,TRBD1,TRBJ1-5,TRBV6-1,CASSESDRGPGNQPQHF,TGTGCCAGCAGTGAAAGCGACAGGGGGCCTGGCAATCAGCCCCAGCATTTT
15,.,.,TRBJ1-3,TRBV2,CASSDGGSGGNTIYF,TGTGCCAGCAGTGATGGGGGGTCAGGGGGAAACACCATATATTTT
14,.,.,TRBJ1-4,TRBV5-8,CASSHGHDNEKLFF,TGTGCCAGCAGTCACGGTCACGATAATGAAAAACTGTTTTTT
14,once,.,TRBJ1-5,TRBV4-3,CASSHRPQDQPQHF,TGCGCCAGCAGCCACCGACCCCAAGATCAGCCCCAGCATTTT
17,.,TRBD1,TRBJ2-2,TRBV7-6,CASSLGPTGGNTGELFF,TGTGCCAGCAGCCTCGGTCCCACAGGGGGGAACACCGGGGAGCTGTTTTTT
12,.,.,TRBJ2-1,TRBV12-3/TRBV12-4,CASSPPGTEQFF,TGTGCCAGCAGTCCCCCAGGGACAGAGCAGTTCTTC
18,.,.,TRBJ2-7,TRBV14,CASSQGLGRGPSPHEQYF,TGTGCCAGCAGCCAAGGGTTGGGTCGGGGGCCCTCCCCTCACGAGCAGTACTTC
18,.,TRBD1,TRBJ1-6,TRBV5-4,CASRSLTGQGAFNSPLHF,TGTGCCAGCAGATCTTTAACGGGACAGGGGGCCTTTAATTCACCCCTCCACTTT
13,.,TRBD1,TRBJ1-1,TRBV29-1,CSSGTGGNTEAFF,TGCAGTTCCGGGACAGGGGGGAACACTGAAGCTTTCTTT
13,.,.,TRBJ2-7,TRBV6-1,CASSEPGSYEQYF,TGTGCCAGCAGTGAACCCGGGTCCTACGAGCAGTACTTC
14,.,.,TRBJ1-5,TRBV30,CAWSVRGSNQPQHF,TGTGCCTGGAGTGTACGGGGCAGCAATCAGCCCCAGCATTTT
14,once,.,TRBJ1-2,TRBV9,CASSPTGGNGGYTF,TGTGCCAGCAGCCCCACGGGAGGCAACGGTGGCTACACCTTC
13,once,TRBD1,TRBJ2-7,TRBV28,CASSTRGQTSQYF,TGTGCCAGCAGCACCCGGGGACAGACTTCCCAGTACTTC
15,.,.,TRBJ2-1,TRBV7-2,CASSLGALSYNEQFF,TGTGCCAGCAGCTTAGGCGCTCTCTCCTACAATGAGCAGTTCTTC
15,.,TRBD1,TRBJ2-2,TRBV7-3,CASSLQGANTGELFF,TGTGCCAGCAGCTTACAGGGGGCGAACACCGGGGAGCTGTTTTTT
17,.,TRBD2,TRBJ2-5,TRBV7-3,CASSLTPGTTSQETQYF,TGTGCCAGCAGCTTAACCCCCGGGACTACGAGTCAAGAGACCCAGTACTTC
16,.,.,TRBJ2-7,TRBV19,CASSIWGREKTYEQYF,TGTGCCAGTAGTATCTGGGGCAGGGAGAAGACCTACGAGCAGTACTTC
16,few,.,TRBJ1-5,TRBV3-1/TRBV3-2,CASSQEGTGGNQPQHF,TGTGCCAGCAGCCAAGAAGGGACCGGGGGGAATCAGCCCCAGCATTTT
15,.,TRBD1,TRBJ1-4,TRBV6-5,CASRNDPGTDEKLFF,TGTGCCAGCAGAAACGACCCCGGGACAGATGAAAAACTGTTTTTT
14,once,.,TRBJ2-5,TRBV28,CASSFQRTAETQYF,TGTGCCAGCAGTTTTCAGCGGACCGCAGAGACCCAGTACTTC
15,.,TRBD1,TRBJ2-3,TRBV10-3,CAISFQGDSTDTQYF,TGTGCCATCAGTTTCCAGGGGGATAGCACAGATACGCAGTATTTT
14,.,.,TRBJ1-2,TRBV2,CASSAGPSNYGYTF,TGTGCCAGCAGTGCCGGCCCTTCTAACTATGGCTACACCTTC
13,.,.,TRBJ1-2,TRBV7-8,CASSPAGNYGYTF,TGTGCCAGCAGCCCCGCGGGTAACTATGGCTACACCTTC
13,.,.,TRBJ2-1,TRBV11-2,CASSPSWGNEQFF,TGTGCCAGCAGCCCCTCGTGGGGGAATGAGCAGTTCTTC
14,.,.,TRBJ1-5,TRBV7-9,CASSKGGAHQPQHF,TGTGCCAGCAGCAAGGGGGGGGCCCATCAGCCCCAGCATTTT
15,.,.,TRBJ2-2,TRBV5-5,CASSGDGVDNGELFF,TGTGCCAGCAGCGGCGATGGGGTTGACAACGGGGAGCTGTTTTTT
15,.,.,TRBJ1-6,TRBV4-2,CASSQDLPDNSPLHF,TGTGCCAGCAGCCAAGATCTGCCAGATAATTCACCCCTCCACTTT
15,.,TRBD1,TRBJ1-2,TRBV9,CASSTYRQGGYGYTF,TGTGCCAGCAGCACCTACCGACAGGGAGGCTATGGCTACACCTTC
17,.,TRBD2,TRBJ2-1,TRBV7-9,CASSYGLAGGPGNEQFF,TGTGCCAGCAGCTACGGACTAGCGGGGGGGCCGGGCAATGAGCAGTTCTTC
14,.,.,TRBJ2-3,TRBV7-3,CASSPGPSTDTQYF,TGTGCCAGCAGCCCGGGACCGAGCACAGATACGCAGTATTTT
16,few,.,TRBJ2-3,TRBV5-6,CASTFLRVRATDTQYF,TGTGCCAGCACCTTCCTCCGAGTAAGGGCCACAGATACGCAGTATTTT
17,.,TRBD2,TRBJ2-3,TRBV19,CASSSSTSGGGPDTQYF,TGTGCCAGTAGTTCTTCGACTAGCGGGGGAGGCCCGGATACGCAGTATTTT
16,.,TRBD2,TRBJ2-1,TRBV7-3,CASSLRGGGTTNEQFF,TGTGCCAGCAGCTTGCGTGGCGGGGGTACAACCAATGAGCAGTTCTTC